This T cell receptor (beta chain) was captured by sequencing in a study of neoadjuvant nivolumab and ipilimumab in lung cancer. General study findings and limits: Pretherapy blood TCR richness correlated positively with resected tumor richness. Only two of four nivolumab-treated tumors gained richness and clonality by surgery.

Details on this clone: Antigen specificity is unknown.

The CDR3 sequence is 15 residues long. Germline V CDR1 and CDR2: SGHNT, YYREEE (reference sequence). V was shortened by 0 bases and J by 3 bases, with 9 bases between the two germline ends. Method: immunoSEQ multiplex PCR; TCRdb's copy keeps in-frame clones and lacks some. The sample lists some 9,700 clones, around 77% occurring once. The source is an adult with non-small cell lung cancer. Some clones in this sample may be carry-over from other donors' samples. The rearrangement links TRBV5-4 to TRBJ1-4; possible D gene TRBD1, 5 bases. The specimen comprised tumor tissue, sampled after neoadjuvant nivolumab, alone or with ipilimumab, at or shortly before surgery. CDR3 in amino acids: CASSLAGGANEKLFF. CDR3 sequence (DNA): TGTGCCAGCAGCTTGGCCGGGGGGGCTAATGAAAAACTGTTTTTT.